What follows describes a single T cell receptor (beta chain). Its target is unknown. The PCR was carried out with 60 Vbeta primers and 13 Jbeta primers. Assay: immunoSEQ multiplex PCR; the TCRdb copy retains only in-frame clones and omits some. Altogether approximately 88,000 clones are present, approximately 80% being singletons, with the ten largest covering around 2%. The entry originates in a study of cytomegalovirus exposure and HLA in healthy donors. Findings of the study overall: The investigators catalogued some 160 TCR beta chains as cytomegalovirus-associated. Some V segments, including TRBV6-2 and TRBV6-3, were excluded as indistinguishable. In an earlier analysis, about 90% or about 30%: the productive usage of most TCR beta V segments.

Germline V gives CDR1 MNHEY, CDR2 SVGAGI. This CDR3 region has 14 residues. The sequence was collected from a man between 18 and 29 years old in good health and CMV-seronegative. The rearrangement uses TRBV6-5 and TRBJ2-5; possibly TRBD1 for D (6 bases). The last part of the DNA fits TRBJ2-7 better; the J call may be wrong. The sequenced sample consisted of PBMCs. The CDR3 DNA reads TGTGCCAGCAGTCGACAGGTGCTTGGGTACGAGCAGTACTTC. Its protein product is CASSRQVLGYEQYF.